The T cell receptor (beta chain) described here comes from a study of blood T cell repertoires in COVID-19. V shed 9 bases and J 2 bases; nucleotides not matched to a gene: 11. There are 15 residues in the CDR3. Germline lookup yields CDR1 KGHDR and CDR2 SFDVKD. Source study methods: Counts of nucleated cells, estimated from reference gene primer amplification, were obtained. The assay was immunoSEQ multiplex PCR, and TCRdb's table has in-frame clones only and misses some. V, J and clone size reflect that table, while D and trimming were determined from the DNA. This sample has roughly 20,000 clones, with about nine tenths found just once.

V and J are TRBV24-1 and TRBJ1-2; 7 nucleotides line up with TRBD1. This sequence originates from a human donor with active COVID-19. The donor label of this sample is uncertain. Specimen: peripheral blood. For the CDR3, the DNA is TGTGCCACCGCACAACTGACAGGGATAAACTATGGCTACACCTTC. Translation gives CATAQLTGINYGYTF.